The subject of this entry is one T cell receptor beta chain. Its antigen is currently unknown. Sequencing was performed with immunoSEQ multiplex PCR; in TCRdb, only in-frame clones are kept and a portion is missing. The sample consists of more than 110,000 clones, roughly 90% of them appearing once. Germline V gene data show CDR1 as SNHLY and CDR2 as FYNNEI. J gave up 2 bases and V 6 bases, and 13 bases lay outside the gene matches. The CDR3 has 18 residues. This entry comes from a study of T cell responses to AZD1222 COVID-19 vaccine. Study conclusions and caveats: Females outnumbered males among donors, who were mostly white British; clonal diversity was possibly underestimated. As reported, nearly half of all spike-specific TCRs target variant regions that are unmutated. The repertoires were collected only after the peak T cell response.

The sequencing here drew on peripheral blood, taken on day 0 of AZD1222 vaccination. The chain couples TRBV2 to TRBJ2-6, with 7 nucleotides matching TRBD1. This receptor was identified in an adult in good health. The CDR3 region is CASSNPGGRQAGANVLTF. DNA for the CDR3: TGTGCCAGCAGCAACCCAGGGGGACGGCAGGCTGGGGCCAACGTCCTGACTTTC.